These 7 T cell receptor beta chains originate from one sample sequenced in a study of blood T cells in healthy people across ages (dated by TCRdb to the mid-2010s). To prepare the library, 5' RACE was applied. Sequencing was carried out with an Illumina HiSeq 2500. A second roughly 7 to 11 cycle PCR used a sample-barcoded 5' primer and a J-beta primer mix. Using fastp at Q25 and MiXCR, TCRdb reprocessed the public reads and kept productive beta chains. One record per CDR3 amino acid sequence lists the most common genes and DNA. Present in this sample are some 1.7 million distinct CDR3 sequences, approximately 28% of which were seen just once. In total, the top ten clones hold 7.7% of the sample. Sequenced material: blood. The source is a woman aged 25 to 45 in good health.

This clonotype was recorded many times. The chain is built from TRBV27 and TRBJ2-1; TRBD1 agrees at 8 bases. The V segment lost 3 bases and the J segment 6 bases; nucleotides outside the gene matches: 10. Germline loops: CDR1 MNHEY, CDR2 SMNVEV (reference sequence). This CDR3 spans 16 amino acids. This chain's CDR3 is CASSFLQGARGNEQFF. The CDR3 nucleotides read TGTGCCAGCAGTTTTCTTCAGGGGGCGCGGGGCAATGAGCAGTTCTTC.

At least ten counts were recorded for this clonotype. The rearrangement uses TRBV10-3 and TRBJ2-7; D is uncertain. Trimming took off 0 bases at V and 5 bases at J, with 20 bases between the two ends. The V gene's germline CDR1 is ENHRY and CDR2 SYGVKD. The CDR3 is 17 amino acids. This CDR3 reads CAISESPPHGDSHEQYF. CDR3 coding DNA: TGTGCCATCAGTGAGTCTCCCCCCCATGGAGATAGCCACGAGCAGTACTTC.

There are many counts of this clonotype. The V call is TRBV18, the J call TRBJ2-1; 11 nucleotides agree with TRBD2. Germline V gene data show CDR1 as KGHSH and CDR2 as LQKENI. The CDR3 has 17 amino acids. The J segment lost 2 bases and the V segment lost 3 bases, leaving 6 bases of the junction unmatched. Here the CDR3 reads CASSPATSGATYNEQFF. Here the CDR3 DNA reads TGTGCCAGCTCACCGGCGACTAGCGGGGCAACCTACAATGAGCAGTTCTTC.

A note on this clonotype: Just one base apart from a much larger clone, this may be a read error. The chain joins TRBV14 to TRBJ2-5; D is unclear. Germline values: CDR1 SGHDN, CDR2 FVKESK. The length of the CDR3 is 13 residues. The V and J ends lost 6 bases and 11 bases respectively, with 19 bases between them. For the CDR3, the DNA is TGTGCCAGCAGTACCGGCAGGCTCTACGGGCAGTACTTC. Protein product: CASSTGRLYGQYF.

The rearrangement uses TRBV4-2 and TRBJ1-1; no definite D call. Trimming shortened V by 4 bases and J by 4 bases, and 16 bases separated the two germline ends. The V gene's germline CDR1 is LGHNA and CDR2 YNFKEQ. This CDR3 is 15 amino acids long. CDR3 DNA sequence: TGTGCCAGCAGCCCGAGATCGGGCAGAGTCACTGAAGCTTTCTTT. It translates to CASSPRSGRVTEAFF.

This clonotype appeared a single time. At one end the junction does not follow the germline gene, possibly because of a read error. The V and J genes are TRBV10-3 and TRBJ2-3, with a possible D match to TRBD2 (6 bases). The CDR3 contains 14 residues. CDR1 is ENHRY, CDR2 SYGVKD, per germline. The CDR3, as DNA: TGTGCCATCAGTGAAGCGGGCGGCACAGGTACGCAGTATTTT. Encoded protein: CAISEAGGTGTQYF.

On this clonotype: A much bigger clone sits one base away, suggesting this may be a read error. The chain joins TRBV7-2 to TRBJ2-7, with a possible D match to TRBD2 (5 bases). The CDR3 is 13 residues long. CDR1 and CDR2 from the germline V gene are SGHTA and FQGNSA. The CDR3 spells CAGSTGVTYEQYF. The CDR3 coding sequence is TGTGCCGGCAGCACCGGGGTTACCTACGAGCAGTACTTC.